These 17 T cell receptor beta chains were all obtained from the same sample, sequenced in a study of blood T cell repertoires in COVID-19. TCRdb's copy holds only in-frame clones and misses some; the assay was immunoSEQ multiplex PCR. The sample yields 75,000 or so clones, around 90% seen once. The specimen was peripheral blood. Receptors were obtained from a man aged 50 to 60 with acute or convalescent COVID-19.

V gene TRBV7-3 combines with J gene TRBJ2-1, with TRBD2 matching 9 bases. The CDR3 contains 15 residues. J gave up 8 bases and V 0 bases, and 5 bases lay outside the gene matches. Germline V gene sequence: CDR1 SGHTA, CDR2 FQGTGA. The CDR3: CASSLTSGGIYEQFF. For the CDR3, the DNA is TGTGCCAGCAGCTTAACTAGCGGGGGTATATATGAGCAGTTCTTC.

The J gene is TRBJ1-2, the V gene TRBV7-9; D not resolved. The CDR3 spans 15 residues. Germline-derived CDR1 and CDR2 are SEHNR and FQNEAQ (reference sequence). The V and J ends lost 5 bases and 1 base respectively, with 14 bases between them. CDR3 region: CASSPGRALNYGYTF. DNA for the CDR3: TGTGCCAGCAGCCCCGGGCGGGCGCTTAACTATGGCTACACCTTC.

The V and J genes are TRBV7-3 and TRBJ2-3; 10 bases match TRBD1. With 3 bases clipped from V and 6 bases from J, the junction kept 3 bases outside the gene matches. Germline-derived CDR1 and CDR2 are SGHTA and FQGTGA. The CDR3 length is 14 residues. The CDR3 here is CASSLTGGLDTQYF. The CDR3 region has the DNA TGTGCCAGCAGCTTGACAGGGGGCTTGGATACGCAGTATTTT.

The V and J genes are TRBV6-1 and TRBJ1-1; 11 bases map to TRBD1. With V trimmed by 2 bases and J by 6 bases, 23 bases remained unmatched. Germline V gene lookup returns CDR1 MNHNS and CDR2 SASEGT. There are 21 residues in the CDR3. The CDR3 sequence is CASSERGALTGTGGIWAEAFF. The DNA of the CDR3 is TGTGCCAGCAGTGAACGGGGAGCGCTCACCGGGACAGGGGGAATTTGGGCTGAAGCTTTCTTT.

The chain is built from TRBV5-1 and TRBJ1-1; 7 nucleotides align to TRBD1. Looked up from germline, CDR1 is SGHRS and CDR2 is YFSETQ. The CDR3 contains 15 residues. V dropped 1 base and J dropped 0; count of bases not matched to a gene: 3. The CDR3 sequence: CASSLTGALNTEAFF. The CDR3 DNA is TGCGCCAGCAGCTTGACAGGGGCTTTGAACACTGAAGCTTTCTTT.

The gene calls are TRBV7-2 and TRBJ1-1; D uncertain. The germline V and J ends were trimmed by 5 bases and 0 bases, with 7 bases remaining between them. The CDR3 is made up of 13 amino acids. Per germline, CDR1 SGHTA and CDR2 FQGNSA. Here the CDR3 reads CASSLDMNTEAFF. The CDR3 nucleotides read TGTGCCAGCAGCCTTGACATGAACACTGAAGCTTTCTTT. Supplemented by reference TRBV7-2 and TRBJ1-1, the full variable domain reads GAGVSQSPSNKVTEKGKDVELRCDPISGHTALYWYRQSLGQGLEFLIYFQGNSAPDKSGLPSDRFSAERTGGSVSTLTIQRTQQEDSAVYLCASSLDMNTEAFFGQGTRLTVV.

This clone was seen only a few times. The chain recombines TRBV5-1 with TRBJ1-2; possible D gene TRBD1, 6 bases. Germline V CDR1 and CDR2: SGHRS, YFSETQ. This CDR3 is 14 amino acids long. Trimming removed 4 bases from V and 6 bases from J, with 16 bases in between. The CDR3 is CASSPMGGRDGYTF. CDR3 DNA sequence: TGCGCCAGCAGCCCCATGGGGGGGCGAGATGGCTACACCTTC.

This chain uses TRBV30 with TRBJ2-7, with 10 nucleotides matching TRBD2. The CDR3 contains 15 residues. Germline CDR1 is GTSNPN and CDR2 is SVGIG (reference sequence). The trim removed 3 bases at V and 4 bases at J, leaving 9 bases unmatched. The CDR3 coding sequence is TGTGCCTGGAGCGGGAGCGGGGGGGCCTGGTACGAGCAGTACTTC. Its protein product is CAWSGSGGAWYEQYF.

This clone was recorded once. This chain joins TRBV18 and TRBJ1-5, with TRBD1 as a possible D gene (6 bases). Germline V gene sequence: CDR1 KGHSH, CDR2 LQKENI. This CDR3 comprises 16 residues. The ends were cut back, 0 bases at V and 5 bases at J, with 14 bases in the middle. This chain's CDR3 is CASSPPAGGLDQPQHF. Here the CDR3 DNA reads TGTGCCAGCTCACCACCCGCGGGGGGCCTAGATCAGCCCCAGCATTTT. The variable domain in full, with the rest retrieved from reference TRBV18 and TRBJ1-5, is NAGVMQNPRHLVRRRGQEARLRCSPMKGHSHVYWYRQLPEEGLKFMVYLQKENIIDESGMPKERFSAEFPKEGPSILRIQQVVRGDSAAYFCASSPPAGGLDQPQHFGDGTRLSIL.

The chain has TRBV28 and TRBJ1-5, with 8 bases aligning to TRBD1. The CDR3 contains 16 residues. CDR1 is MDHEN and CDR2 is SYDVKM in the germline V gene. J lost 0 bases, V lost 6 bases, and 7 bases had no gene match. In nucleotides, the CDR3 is TGTGCCAGCAGCTCCAGCGGACAGGGTAGCAATCAGCCCCAGCATTTT. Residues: CASSSSGQGSNQPQHF.

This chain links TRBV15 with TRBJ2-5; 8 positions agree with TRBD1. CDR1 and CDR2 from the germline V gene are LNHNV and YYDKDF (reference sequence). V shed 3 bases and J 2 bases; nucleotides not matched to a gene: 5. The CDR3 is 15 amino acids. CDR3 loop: CATSRGGQGQETQYF. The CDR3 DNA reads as TGTGCCACCAGCAGGGGAGGACAGGGTCAAGAGACCCAGTACTTC.

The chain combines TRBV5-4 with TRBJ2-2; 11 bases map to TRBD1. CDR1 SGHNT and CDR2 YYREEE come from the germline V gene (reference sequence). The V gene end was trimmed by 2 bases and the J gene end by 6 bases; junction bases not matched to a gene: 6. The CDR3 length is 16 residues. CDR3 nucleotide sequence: TGTGCCAGCAGCTTAAAAGGACAGGGGGCGTCCGGGGAGCTGTTTTTT. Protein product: CASSLKGQGASGELFF.

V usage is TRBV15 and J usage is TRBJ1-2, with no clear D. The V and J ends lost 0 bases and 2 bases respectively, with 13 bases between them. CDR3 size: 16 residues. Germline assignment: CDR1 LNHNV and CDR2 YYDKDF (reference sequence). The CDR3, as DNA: TGTGCCACCAGCAGAGATTTTAGAGAGGAGAACTATGGCTACACCTTC. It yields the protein CATSRDFREENYGYTF. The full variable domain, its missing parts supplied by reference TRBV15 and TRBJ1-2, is DAMVIQNPRYQVTQFGKPVTLSCSQTLNHNVMYWYQQKSSQAPKLLFHYYDKDFNNEADTPDNFQSRRPNTSFCFLDIRSPGLGDTAMYLCATSRDFREENYGYTFGSGTRLTVV.

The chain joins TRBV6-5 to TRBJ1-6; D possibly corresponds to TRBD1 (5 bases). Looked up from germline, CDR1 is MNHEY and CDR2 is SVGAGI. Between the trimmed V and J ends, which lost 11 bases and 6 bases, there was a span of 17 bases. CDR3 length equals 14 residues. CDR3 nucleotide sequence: TGTGCCGGTTCCGGCGGGGGTGGTAATTCACCCCTCCACTTT. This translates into CAGSGGGGNSPLHF.

The CDR3 reads CASLDRGNYGYTF. In DNA, the CDR3 is TGTGCCAGCCTCGACAGGGGGAACTATGGCTACACCTTC. The chain employs TRBV19 and TRBJ1-2, with TRBD1 identical over 9 bases. Trimming took 9 bases from V and 2 from J; bases not matched to a gene: 4. CDR1 LNHDA and CDR2 SQIVND come from the germline V gene (reference sequence). This CDR3 contains 13 residues.

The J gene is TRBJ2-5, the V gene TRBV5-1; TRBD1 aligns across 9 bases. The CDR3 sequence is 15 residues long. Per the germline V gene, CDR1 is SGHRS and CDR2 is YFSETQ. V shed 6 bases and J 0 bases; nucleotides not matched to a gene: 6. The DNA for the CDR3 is TGCGCCAGCACCCGGACAGGGGCGTACCAAGAGACCCAGTACTTC. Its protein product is CASTRTGAYQETQYF.

The CDR3 DNA reads as TGTGCCAGCAGCGTAGCCCGGGGTTTCGACTCTGGAAACACCATATATTTT. Encoded protein: CASSVARGFDSGNTIYF. The rearrangement joins TRBV9 to TRBJ1-3; D call uncertain. There are 17 residues in the CDR3. Germline CDR1 is SGDLS and CDR2 is YYNGEE. With 0 bases removed from V and 0 bases from J, the gap between germline ends came to 13 bases.